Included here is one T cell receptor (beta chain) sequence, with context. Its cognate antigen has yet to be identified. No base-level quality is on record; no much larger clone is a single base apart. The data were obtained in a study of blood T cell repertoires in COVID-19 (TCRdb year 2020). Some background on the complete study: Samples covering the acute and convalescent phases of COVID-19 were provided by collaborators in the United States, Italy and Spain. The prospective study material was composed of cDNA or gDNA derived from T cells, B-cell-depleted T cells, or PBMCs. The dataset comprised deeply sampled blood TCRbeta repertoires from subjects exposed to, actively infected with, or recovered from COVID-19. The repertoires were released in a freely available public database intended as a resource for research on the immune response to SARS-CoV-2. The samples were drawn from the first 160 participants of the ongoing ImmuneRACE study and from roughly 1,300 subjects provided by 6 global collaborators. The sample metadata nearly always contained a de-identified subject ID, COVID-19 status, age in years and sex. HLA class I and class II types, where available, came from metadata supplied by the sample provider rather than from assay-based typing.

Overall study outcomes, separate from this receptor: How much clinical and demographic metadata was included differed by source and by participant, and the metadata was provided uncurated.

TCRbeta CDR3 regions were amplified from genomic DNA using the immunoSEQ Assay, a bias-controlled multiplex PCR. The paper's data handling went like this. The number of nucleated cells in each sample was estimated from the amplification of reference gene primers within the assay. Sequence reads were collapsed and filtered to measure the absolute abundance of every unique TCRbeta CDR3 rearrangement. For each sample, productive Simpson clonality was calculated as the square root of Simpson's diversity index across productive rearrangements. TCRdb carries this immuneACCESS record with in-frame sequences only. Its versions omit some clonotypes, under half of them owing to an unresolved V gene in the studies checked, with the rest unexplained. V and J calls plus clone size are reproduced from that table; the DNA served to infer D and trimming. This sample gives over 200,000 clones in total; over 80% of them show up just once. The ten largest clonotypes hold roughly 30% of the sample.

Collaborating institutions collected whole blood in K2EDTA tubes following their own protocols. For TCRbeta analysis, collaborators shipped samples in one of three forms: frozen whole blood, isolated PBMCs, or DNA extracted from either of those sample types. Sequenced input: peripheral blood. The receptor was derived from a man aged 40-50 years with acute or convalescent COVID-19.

The CDR3 protein sequence reads: CASNFLTLGQLNTEAFF. The nucleotides are TGTGCCAGCAACTTTCTAACACTGGGACAGCTGAACACTGAAGCTTTCTTT. The chain is made from TRBV11-2 and TRBJ1-1; 7 central nucleotides agree with TRBD1. Looking up the germline V gene yields CDR1 SGHAT and CDR2 FQNNGV. From V the trimming removes 7 bases and from J it removes 0 bases, while the gene matches leave 14 bases of the junction unaccounted for. The CDR3 covers 17 residues, taking in both the cysteine and the phenylalanine. The sequence is cut down to CDR3 DNA, 51 bases in frame from base 1.